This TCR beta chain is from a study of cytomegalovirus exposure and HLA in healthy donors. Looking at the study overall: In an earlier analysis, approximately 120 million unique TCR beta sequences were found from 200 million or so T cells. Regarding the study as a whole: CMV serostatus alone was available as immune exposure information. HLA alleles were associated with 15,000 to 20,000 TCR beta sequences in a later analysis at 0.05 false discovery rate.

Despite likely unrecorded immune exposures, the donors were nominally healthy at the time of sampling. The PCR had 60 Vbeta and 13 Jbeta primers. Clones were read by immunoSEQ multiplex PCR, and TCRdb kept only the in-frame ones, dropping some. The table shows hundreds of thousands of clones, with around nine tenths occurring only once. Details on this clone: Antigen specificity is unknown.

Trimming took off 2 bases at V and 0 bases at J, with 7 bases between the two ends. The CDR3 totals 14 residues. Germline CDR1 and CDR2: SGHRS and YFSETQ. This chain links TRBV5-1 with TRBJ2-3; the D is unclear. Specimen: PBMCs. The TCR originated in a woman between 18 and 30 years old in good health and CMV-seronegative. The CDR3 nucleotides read TGCGCCAGCAGCTTCCAGGTTAGCACAGATACGCAGTATTTT. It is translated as CASSFQVSTDTQYF.